What follows are 21 T cell receptor beta chains derived from one specimen sequenced in a study of blood T cell repertoires in COVID-19. Profiled with immunoSEQ multiplex PCR; TCRdb holds only in-frame clones, not every one. Of 120,000 to 150,000 clones listed, around 86% are singletons. Sequenced input: peripheral blood. These receptors were taken from a woman aged 80 or over with acute or convalescent COVID-19.

The chain has TRBV5-1 and TRBJ2-5; 9 bases agree with TRBD2. There are 16 residues in the CDR3. Germline-derived CDR1 and CDR2 are SGHRS and YFSETQ. After removal of 2 bases from V and 3 bases from J, the junction contained 8 bases not matched to a gene. The chain's CDR3 is CASSLPAGGGEETQYF. DNA of the CDR3: TGCGCCAGCAGCTTACCGGCGGGAGGGGGAGAAGAGACCCAGTACTTC.

The chain recombines TRBV28 with TRBJ1-2; 12 nucleotides agree with TRBD1. The CDR3 runs 15 residues. Germline values: CDR1 MDHEN, CDR2 SYDVKM. V lost 7 bases and J lost 8; bases outside the gene matches: 11. The CDR3 spells CASTFAGTGGDGYTF. CDR3 nucleotides: TGTGCCAGCACGTTCGCCGGGACAGGGGGCGACGGCTACACCTTC.

The chain combines TRBV18 with TRBJ2-1; TRBD2 aligns across 10 bases. The CDR3 extends over 15 amino acids. V lost 4 bases and J lost 8; bases outside the gene matches: 8. Germline CDR1 KGHSH, CDR2 LQKENI. Written as DNA, the CDR3 is TGTGCCAGCTCACTTACTAGCGGGATTAGGCATGAGCAGTTCTTC. Its translation is CASSLTSGIRHEQFF.

The rearrangement links TRBV6-4 to TRBJ1-3, with D perhaps TRBD1 (6 bases). Germline V gene sequence: CDR1 MRHNA, CDR2 SNTAGT. V lost 4 bases and J lost 4, with 8 bases in between. The CDR3 runs to 13 residues. For the CDR3, the DNA is TGTGCCAGCAGTGCAGGGGAAGGAAACACCATATATTTT. Its protein is CASSAGEGNTIYF.

This clone was detected only a few times. The chain employs TRBV2 and TRBJ2-7; D gene ambiguous. Between the trimmed V and J ends, which lost 4 bases and 1 base, there was a span of 8 bases. The germline V gene has CDR1 SNHLY and CDR2 FYNNEI. This CDR3 is 13 amino acids long. The CDR3 DNA follows: TGTGCCAGCAGTGGATACTTTTCCTACGAGCAGTACTTC. Residues: CASSGYFSYEQYF.

This clone has more than one count but fewer than ten. The chain is built from TRBV11-2 and TRBJ1-2; unclear D gene. The ends were cut back, 0 bases at V and 7 bases at J, with 9 bases in the middle. CDR3 size: 13 residues. The V gene's germline CDR1 is SGHAT and CDR2 FQNNGV. The DNA of the CDR3 is TGTGCCAGCAGCTTAGAGAGGGCGGGTGGCTACACCTTC. Translating gives CASSLERAGGYTF.

The V call is TRBV5-6, the J call TRBJ1-2; 11 positions match TRBD1. This CDR3 comprises 16 residues. The ends lost 5 bases at V and 4 bases at J; junction bases unmatched: 10. Germline CDR1 and CDR2: SGHDT and YYEEEE. The CDR3 protein is CASSPGTGGITYGYTF. As DNA, the CDR3 is TGTGCCAGCAGTCCTGGGACAGGGGGTATTACCTATGGCTACACCTTC.

This chain joins TRBV27 and TRBJ2-7, with TRBD2 matching over 8 bases. With V trimmed by 1 base and J by 2 bases, 10 bases remained unmatched. CDR1 MNHEY and CDR2 SMNVEV come from the germline V gene (reference sequence). This CDR3 has 17 amino acids. In nucleotides, the CDR3 is TGTGCCAGCAGTTTATACCCACTAGCGGATATTACCTACGAGCAGTACTTC. Its protein product is CASSLYPLADITYEQYF.

V is TRBV12-3 or TRBV12-4 and J is TRBJ2-5; maybe TRBD2 (5 bases). This CDR3 contains 13 residues. V lost 6 bases to trimming and J lost 7 bases, with 15 bases between them. DNA of the CDR3: TGTGCCAGCAGAACCATTCTCCGGGGGACCCAGTACTTC. It encodes CASRTILRGTQYF.

The chain links TRBV4-1 to TRBJ1-5, with a possible D match to TRBD1 (5 bases). The CDR3 length is 15 residues. V shed 2 bases and J shed 3 bases, with 11 bases lying between them. The V gene's germline CDR1 is MGHRA and CDR2 YSYEKL. CDR3 DNA: TGCGCCAGCAGCCAATACTCAGGGATCAATCAGCCCCAGCATTTT. It codes for CASSQYSGINQPQHF.

CDR3 sequence reads: CASSLGLRFTATYEQYF. CDR3 sequence (DNA): TGTGCCAGCAGCTTAGGCCTAAGGTTTACAGCTACCTACGAGCAGTACTTC. The rearrangement links TRBV13 to TRBJ2-7, with D hard to call. V lost 0 bases and J lost 2, with 17 bases in between. Per the germline V gene, CDR1 is PRHDT and CDR2 is FYEKMQ (reference sequence). The CDR3 consists of 17 residues.

This sequence joins TRBV21-1 and TRBJ1-2; the listed D gene, TRBD1, was not tested against the DNA. TRBV21-1 counts as a pseudogene. The CDR3 runs to 18 residues. This CDR3 is CASSKDGTVYIRNYGYTF. The CDR3, as DNA: TGTGCCAGCAGCAAAGACGGGACAGTCTACATACGGAACTATGGCTACACCTTC.

V gene TRBV28 combines with J gene TRBJ1-5; tentatively, D is TRBD1 (6 bases). This CDR3 contains 14 residues. Germline V gives CDR1 MDHEN, CDR2 SYDVKM. Between the trimmed V and J ends, which lost 7 bases and 7 bases, there was a span of 17 bases. In DNA form, the CDR3 reads TGTGCCAGCACGCTACAGGGAGATGGGCAGCCCCAGCATTTT. Amino acid sequence: CASTLQGDGQPQHF.

The rearrangement joins TRBV10-3 to TRBJ1-1; the D gene is possibly TRBD1 (6 bases). This CDR3 spans 14 amino acids. V lost 1 base, J lost 5 bases, and 11 bases lay in between. Germline V gives CDR1 ENHRY, CDR2 SYGVKD. In nucleotides, the CDR3 is TGTGCCATCAGTGAGTTAGGACAGCCTACTGAAGCTTTCTTT. Protein: CAISELGQPTEAFF.

The V gene is TRBV19, the J gene TRBJ2-1; 10 nucleotides match TRBD1. Per the germline V gene, CDR1 is LNHDA and CDR2 is SQIVND (reference sequence). The CDR3 totals 15 residues. V gave up 1 base and J gave up 9 bases; unmatched junction bases: 6. CDR3 DNA sequence: TGTGCCAGTAGTATAGTAGGACAGGGGGTTATTGAGCAGTTCTTC. Amino acids: CASSIVGQGVIEQFF.

This CDR3 is CASSSALLAGDTDTQYF. The CDR3 DNA reads as TGTGCCAGCAGTTCAGCCCTACTAGCGGGAGACACAGATACGCAGTATTTT. V usage is TRBV28 and J usage is TRBJ2-3, with 11 bases that match TRBD2. The J segment lost 2 bases and the V segment lost 4 bases, leaving 8 bases of the junction unmatched. Germline assignment: CDR1 MDHEN and CDR2 SYDVKM. The CDR3 has 17 amino acids.

The V and J genes are TRBV18 and TRBJ2-2; TRBD2 agrees at 7 bases. The length of the CDR3 is 17 residues. The germline CDR1 and CDR2 sequences are KGHSH and LQKENI. Trimming at V came to 0 bases and at J to 5 bases, leaving 9 bases not matched to a gene. CDR3 protein: CASSPPWLADSTGELFF. The CDR3 DNA reads TGTGCCAGCTCACCACCGTGGCTAGCGGACTCAACCGGGGAGCTGTTTTTT.

The chain joins TRBV27 to TRBJ2-1; 9 nucleotides line up with TRBD1. Losses at the gene ends were 5 bases for V and 8 bases for J; bases not matched to a gene: 13. Germline lookup yields CDR1 MNHEY and CDR2 SMNVEV (reference sequence). The CDR3 has 16 residues. In DNA, the CDR3 is TGTGCCAGCAGTACAAACCGGGACAGGGCACCCGATGAGCAGTTCTTC. Residues: CASSTNRDRAPDEQFF.

The rearrangement links TRBV29-1 to TRBJ2-1, with no clear D. In germline, CDR1 is SQVTM, CDR2 ANQGSEA. This CDR3 region has 11 residues. V was pared by 5 bases and J by 8 bases, with 10 bases between. CDR3 coding DNA: TGCAGCGTTAAACTCCTCCATGAGCAGTTCTTC. It yields the protein CSVKLLHEQFF.

J is TRBJ1-5 and V is TRBV6-5; 8 bases are a match to TRBD1. The CDR3 has 13 amino acids. Germline V gene lookup returns CDR1 MNHEY and CDR2 SVGAGI. Germline trimming cut 6 bases from V and 3 bases from J; bases unmatched to any gene: 1. CDR3 nucleotide sequence: TGTGCCAGCAGGGACAGGGCCAATCAGCCCCAGCATTTT. Amino acid sequence: CASRDRANQPQHF.

V usage is TRBV7-9 and J usage is TRBJ2-1; perhaps TRBD1 as D (5 bases). V lost 3 bases and J lost 6, with 6 bases in between. Germline CDR1 reads SEHNR; CDR2 reads FQNEAQ (reference sequence). The CDR3 has 12 amino acids. The CDR3 region has the DNA TGTGCCAGCAGCTTGACAGTCAATGAGCAGTTCTTC. It specifies CASSLTVNEQFF.